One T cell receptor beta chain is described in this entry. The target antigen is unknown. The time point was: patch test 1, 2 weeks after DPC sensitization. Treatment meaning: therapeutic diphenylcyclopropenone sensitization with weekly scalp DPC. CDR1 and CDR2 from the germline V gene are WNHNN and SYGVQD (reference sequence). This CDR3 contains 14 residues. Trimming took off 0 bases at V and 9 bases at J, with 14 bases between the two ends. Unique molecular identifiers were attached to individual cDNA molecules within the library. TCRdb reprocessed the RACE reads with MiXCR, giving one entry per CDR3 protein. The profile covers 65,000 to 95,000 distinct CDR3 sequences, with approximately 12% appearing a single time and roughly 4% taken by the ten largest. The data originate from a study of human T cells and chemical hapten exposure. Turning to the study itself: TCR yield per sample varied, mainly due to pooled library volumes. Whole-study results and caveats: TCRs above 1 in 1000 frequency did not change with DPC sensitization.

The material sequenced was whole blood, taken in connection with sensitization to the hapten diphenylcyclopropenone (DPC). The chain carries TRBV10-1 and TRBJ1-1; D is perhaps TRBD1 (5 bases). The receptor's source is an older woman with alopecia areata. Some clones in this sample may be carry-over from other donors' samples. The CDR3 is CASSESAGDSKAFF. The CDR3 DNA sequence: TGCGCCAGCAGTGAGTCGGCGGGGGATTCGAAAGCTTTCTTT.